This is a list of T cell receptor beta chains from one sample in a study of blood T cell repertoires in COVID-19. Method: immunoSEQ multiplex PCR; TCRdb's copy keeps in-frame clones and lacks some. The data show about 390,000 clones, with about 86% seen just once and approximately 10% held by the top ten. Specimen: PBMCs or T cells enriched from blood (not recorded which). The source is a woman in her 50s who had recovered from COVID-19. The CDR3 runs from the conserved cysteine through the conserved F or W. The D gene is left open where the match is weak. Size is stated for part of the rows, as once, few or many counts, or as a class when the clone is expanded.

j_call clone_size d_call v_call cdr3_nt cdr3_aa
TRBJ1-2 NA TRBD1 TRBV30 TGTGCCTGGGAAGGCATTCTTGGACAGGGAAGAGACTATGGCTACACCTTC CAWEGILGQGRDYGYTF
TRBJ2-5 once NA TRBV20-1 TGCAGTGCTAGTGAGGCAGGGCCCCGAGAGACCCAGTACTTC CSASEAGPRETQYF
TRBJ1-5 NA NA TRBV4-3 TGCGCCAGCAGCCAAGCACGGGGAGGGTCAGGGGCAAGGGATCAGCCCCAGCATTTT CASSQARGGSGARDQPQHF
TRBJ2-7 NA NA TRBV4-3 TGCGCCAGCAGCCAGGCACGGGGGGCTGGGTCCTACGAGCAGTACTTC CASSQARGAGSYEQYF
TRBJ1-4 NA NA TRBV29-1 TGCAGCGCTGGGCAATATTATGAAAAACTGTTTTTT CSAGQYYEKLFF
TRBJ1-1 NA NA TRBV12-3/TRBV12-4 TGTGCCAGCAGTTTCCGGACAGAAGCTTTCTTT CASSFRTEAFF
TRBJ1-2 NA TRBD1 TRBV28 TGTGCCAGCAGTACGCCGGGACAGGGGGCTTTCTATGGCTACACCTTC CASSTPGQGAFYGYTF
TRBJ1-1 NA NA TRBV6-5 TGTGCCAGCAGTCCGGACTTCGGGACTGAAGCTTTCTTT CASSPDFGTEAFF
TRBJ2-1 NA TRBD2 TRBV3-1/TRBV3-2 TGTGCCAGCAGCCAAGGGAGCGGGACTAGCGGGGCCAGCTCCTACAATGAGCAGTTCTTC CASSQGSGTSGASSYNEQFF
TRBJ1-3 once TRBD1 TRBV19 TGTGCCTGTACCAGGACAGGTCAGACTGGAAACACCATATATTTT CACTRTGQTGNTIYF
TRBJ2-2 NA NA TRBV25-1 TGTGCCAGCCGAAAAGACGGGGTGGGCACCGGGGAGCTGTTTTTT CASRKDGVGTGELFF
TRBJ1-4 NA NA TRBV28 TGTGCCAGCAGTACGTACAGGGTTTCTGAAAAACTGTTTTTT CASSTYRVSEKLFF
TRBJ2-7 NA NA TRBV11-2 TGTGCCAGCAGCTTCATCGGGGAGCAGTACTTC CASSFIGEQYF
TRBJ1-1 NA NA TRBV7-2 TGTGCCAGCGGAGACAGGAGTTTTTCGACTGAAGCTTTCTTT CASGDRSFSTEAFF
TRBJ1-3 NA NA TRBV6-1 TGTGCCAGCAGTGAAGCAAGGGTGGGACAAATCTTACATTTT CASSEARVGQILHF
TRBJ1-5 NA TRBD1 TRBV6-5 TGTGCCAGCAGAGCTACAGGGGCTAGCAATCAGCCCCAGCATTTT CASRATGASNQPQHF
TRBJ1-2 NA TRBD1 TRBV27 TGTGCCAGCAGTCCCAGGACAGGGAAGTATGGCTACACCTTC CASSPRTGKYGYTF
TRBJ2-4 NA TRBD2 TRBV13 TGTGCCAGCAGCTCCGGACTAGCGGGGGCGGAAAACATTCAGTACTTC CASSSGLAGAENIQYF
TRBJ2-1 NA TRBD2 TRBV29-1 TGCAGCGTACCGGGACTAGCGGGCACCCACAATGAGCAGTTCTTC CSVPGLAGTHNEQFF
TRBJ1-2 NA TRBD1 TRBV25-1 TGTGCCAGCAGTGAATCCGGACAGGCCCATGGCTACACCTTC CASSESGQAHGYTF
TRBJ1-1 NA TRBD1 TRBV27 TGTGCCAGCAGTTCGACAGGGGCCACTGAAGCTTTCTTT CASSSTGATEAFF
TRBJ2-3 once TRBD2 TRBV7-7 TGTGCTAGCAGCTCGAGCGGGGGGGCTGCAGATACGCAGTATTTT CASSSSGGAADTQYF
TRBJ1-4 NA NA TRBV27 TGTGCCAGCAGTTTTAACCCGACAGTGGTGGAAAAACTGTTTTTT CASSFNPTVVEKLFF